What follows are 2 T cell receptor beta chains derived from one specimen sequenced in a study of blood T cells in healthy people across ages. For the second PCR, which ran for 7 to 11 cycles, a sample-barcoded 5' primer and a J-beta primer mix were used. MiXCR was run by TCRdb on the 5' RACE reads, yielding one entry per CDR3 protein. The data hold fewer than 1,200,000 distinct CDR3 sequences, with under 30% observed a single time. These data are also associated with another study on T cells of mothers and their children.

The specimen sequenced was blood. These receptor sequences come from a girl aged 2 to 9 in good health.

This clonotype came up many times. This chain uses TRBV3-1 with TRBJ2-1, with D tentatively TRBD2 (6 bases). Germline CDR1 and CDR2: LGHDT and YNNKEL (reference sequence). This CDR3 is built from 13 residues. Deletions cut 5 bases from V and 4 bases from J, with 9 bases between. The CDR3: CASSGRQYNEQFF. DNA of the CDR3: TGTGCCAGCAGCGGGAGGCAATACAATGAGCAGTTCTTC.

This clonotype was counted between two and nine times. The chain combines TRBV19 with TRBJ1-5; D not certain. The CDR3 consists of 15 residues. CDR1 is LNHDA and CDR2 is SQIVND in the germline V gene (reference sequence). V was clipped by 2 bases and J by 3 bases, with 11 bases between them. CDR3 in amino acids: CASSIILALNQPQHF. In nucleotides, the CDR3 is TGTGCCAGTAGTATAATATTGGCCCTCAATCAGCCCCAGCATTTT.